This TCR beta chain was identified in a study of blood T cell repertoires in COVID-19. Study at large: Whether acute or convalescent, the COVID-19 samples came from the United States, Italy and Spain.

TCRdb keeps only in-frame clones here, not all; method: immunoSEQ multiplex PCR. This sample has about 59,000 clones, with roughly 87% found just once. Sequencing used peripheral blood. This clonotype was sampled from an elderly man in a cohort sampled during active COVID-19.

CDR3 residues: CASSLTGRVDGYTF. The CDR3 coding sequence is TGTGCCAGCAGTTTGACAGGGCGGGTTGATGGCTACACCTTC. This chain uses TRBV27 with TRBJ1-2, with 7 bases fitting TRBD1. The trim removed 3 bases at V and 6 bases at J, leaving 7 bases unmatched. Germline V gene sequence: CDR1 MNHEY, CDR2 SMNVEV (reference sequence). The CDR3 has 14 residues.